Listed here are 32 T cell receptor beta chains from one sample, sequenced in a study of blood T cell repertoires in COVID-19. Method: immunoSEQ multiplex PCR; TCRdb's copy keeps in-frame clones and lacks some. Of 90,000 to 150,000 clones listed, roughly 83% were seen once; the top ten hold 3% to 4.5%. Sample: peripheral blood. These receptors all come from a woman older than 75 with acute or convalescent COVID-19.

The V and J genes are TRBV5-1 and TRBJ1-1; no reliable D call. V was shortened by 4 bases and J by 1 base, with 5 bases between the two germline ends. This CDR3 has 12 residues. CDR1 is SGHRS, CDR2 YFSETQ, per germline. DNA of the CDR3: TGCGCCAGCAGCGCCGGGAACACTGAAGCTTTCTTT. Its protein product is CASSAGNTEAFF.

The chain combines TRBV6-5 with TRBJ1-1, with a possible D match to TRBD1 (6 bases). This CDR3 contains 14 residues. Germline assignment: CDR1 MNHEY and CDR2 SVGAGI. Between the trimmed V and J ends, which lost 6 bases and 1 base, there was a span of 12 bases. CDR3 sequence: CASRPGTQNTEAFF. In DNA form, the CDR3 reads TGTGCCAGCAGGCCCGGGACACAGAACACTGAAGCTTTCTTT.

The table lists this clone with a count of one. V gene TRBV24-1 combines with J gene TRBJ2-1; D possibly corresponds to TRBD1 (5 bases). In germline, CDR1 is KGHDR, CDR2 SFDVKD. The CDR3 runs 18 residues. V was pared by 2 bases and J by 4 bases, with 20 bases between. The CDR3 is CATSDSYRGAALYNEQFF. Here the CDR3 DNA reads TGTGCCACCAGTGATTCTTATCGTGGGGCGGCCCTTTACAATGAGCAGTTCTTC.

V gene TRBV19 combines with J gene TRBJ1-5; D is possibly TRBD1 (5 bases). This CDR3 contains 16 residues. CDR1 is LNHDA and CDR2 is SQIVND in the germline V gene (reference sequence). V shed 3 bases and J shed 3 bases, with 15 bases lying between them. As DNA, the CDR3 is TGTGCCAGTAGTATGGGGGTCAGGACTAACAATCAGCCCCAGCATTTT. Translated, it gives CASSMGVRTNNQPQHF.

This rearrangement joins TRBV7-2 to TRBJ1-2; the D is unclear. The V gene's germline CDR1 is SGHTA and CDR2 FQGNSA. The length of the CDR3 is 13 residues. Trimming stripped 3 bases from V and 5 bases from J, with 10 bases between. This chain's CDR3 is CASSFAAAYGYTF. Here the CDR3 DNA reads TGTGCCAGCAGCTTTGCGGCAGCTTATGGCTACACCTTC.

V and J are TRBV27 and TRBJ1-4; 9 bases agree with TRBD1. After removal of 8 bases from V and 7 bases from J, the junction contained 8 bases not matched to a gene. Germline CDR1 is MNHEY and CDR2 is SMNVEV (reference sequence). The CDR3 extends over 14 amino acids. CDR3 coding DNA: TGTGCCAGCGGACAGGGGCGGGTAATTGAAAAACTGTTTTTT. This codes for CASGQGRVIEKLFF.

This chain uses TRBV28 with TRBJ1-6, with 10 bases aligning to TRBD1. Germline CDR1 MDHEN, CDR2 SYDVKM. The CDR3 extends over 15 amino acids. V shed 2 bases, J shed 9 bases, and the junction held 4 bases outside the gene matches. The CDR3 DNA sequence: TGTGCCAGCAGTTTAGGGACAGGGGTTCCTTCACCCCTCCACTTT. Its protein product is CASSLGTGVPSPLHF.

This clone was observed a few times. The V and J genes are TRBV11-1 and TRBJ1-6; a weak D match, TRBD1 (5 bases). Germline V lookup: CDR1 SGHAT, CDR2 FQDESV (reference sequence). The CDR3 has 15 residues. Deletions cut 3 bases from V and 7 bases from J, with 13 bases between. The CDR3 loop reads CASSLSGLGNSPLHF. CDR3 nucleotide sequence: TGTGCCAGCAGCTTGTCAGGGCTTGGAAATTCACCCCTCCACTTT.

The chain joins TRBV9 to TRBJ2-5, with 7 bases matching TRBD2. Trimming removed 6 bases from V and 1 base from J; junction bases left unmatched: 9. The CDR3 loop spans 15 amino acids. The germline gives CDR1 SGDLS, CDR2 YYNGEE. The CDR3 is CASNTGGGRQETQYF. CDR3 DNA sequence: TGTGCCAGCAATACGGGAGGAGGGCGCCAAGAGACCCAGTACTTC.

This clone was recorded a few times. The chain uses TRBV28 and TRBJ1-2; 12 bases are a match to TRBD1. Germline CDR1 is MDHEN and CDR2 is SYDVKM. This CDR3 has 16 amino acids. Trimming removed 4 bases from V and 6 bases from J; junction bases left unmatched: 9. CDR3 amino acids: CASSSPGQGALDGYTF. The CDR3 nucleotides read TGTGCCAGCAGTTCTCCGGGACAGGGGGCGCTAGATGGCTACACCTTC.

The rearrangement links TRBV12-5 to TRBJ1-5; 9 nucleotides align to TRBD1. V trimming: 5 bases; J trimming: 7 bases; junction bases outside the gene matches: 15. The CDR3 length is 17 residues. Germline loops: CDR1 LGHNT, CDR2 FRNRAP. CDR3 in DNA: TGTGCTAGTGGTCACAACGAGATAACAGGGGGCCCCCAGCCCCAGCATTTT. This encodes CASGHNEITGGPQPQHF.

This chain joins TRBV3-1 (or the pseudogene TRBV3-2) and TRBJ2-3; D may be TRBD1 (5 bases). The CDR3 is 16 residues long. V was shortened by 4 bases and J by 6 bases, with 20 bases between the two germline ends. CDR1 is LGHDT, CDR2 YNNKEL, per germline (reference sequence). The CDR3 DNA reads TGTGCCAGCAGCCCTCATTTTTTCCAAGGGGTCGATACGCAGTATTTT. This sequence encodes CASSPHFFQGVDTQYF.

The chain recombines TRBV7-2 with TRBJ1-6; possible D gene TRBD1, 6 bases. V lost 5 bases and J lost 7, with 18 bases in between. The CDR3 sequence is 16 residues long. The germline gives CDR1 SGHTA, CDR2 FQGNSA. CDR3 sequence reads: CASSPSGGRANSPLHF. CDR3 bases: TGTGCCAGCAGCCCCTCGGGGGGGCGCGCCAATTCACCCCTCCACTTT.

This clone was seen more than once but under ten times. The chain recombines TRBV6-6 with TRBJ1-1; 8 bases line up with TRBD1. With 5 bases clipped from V and 4 bases from J, the junction kept 6 bases outside the gene matches. Looked up from germline, CDR1 is MNHNY and CDR2 is SVGAGI (reference sequence). CDR3 length: 14 amino acids. This CDR3 is CASSRTGLRTEAFF. Written as DNA, the CDR3 is TGTGCCAGCAGTCGGACAGGGTTACGCACTGAAGCTTTCTTT.

The genes are TRBV10-3 and TRBJ1-1; 7 positions match TRBD1. CDR3 length: 14 residues. The J segment lost 0 bases and the V segment lost 7 bases, leaving 5 bases of the junction unmatched. The V gene's germline CDR1 is ENHRY and CDR2 SYGVKD. This CDR3 reads CAITQGQLNTEAFF. In DNA, the CDR3 is TGTGCCATCACCCAGGGACAGCTGAACACTGAAGCTTTCTTT.

The chain carries TRBV7-9 and TRBJ2-5, with unresolved D. Germline CDR1 reads SEHNR; CDR2 reads FQNEAQ (reference sequence). The germline V and J ends were trimmed by 3 bases and 4 bases, with 21 bases remaining between them. The CDR3 is made up of 17 amino acids. CDR3 amino acids: CASSLGLGFPLRETQYF. CDR3 nucleotides: TGTGCCAGCAGCTTGGGTCTCGGGTTCCCTCTCCGAGAGACCCAGTACTTC.

This clone was recorded once. The chain has TRBV4-2 and TRBJ2-5; a weak D match, TRBD2 (5 bases). The ends were cut back, 4 bases at V and 4 bases at J, with 16 bases in the middle. This CDR3 is built from 15 residues. Looked up from germline, CDR1 is LGHNA and CDR2 is YNFKEQ. Written as DNA, the CDR3 is TGTGCCAGCAGCCCCTCTAGCTTCGGGCGAGAGACCCAGTACTTC. The encoded protein is CASSPSSFGRETQYF.

This rearrangement joins TRBV5-6 to TRBJ1-1; D is ambiguous. Trimming stripped 1 base from V and 3 bases from J, with 10 bases between. Germline V CDR1 and CDR2: SGHDT, YYEEEE. The CDR3 sequence is 14 residues long. This CDR3 reads CASSLLVEDTEAFF. The CDR3 nucleotides read TGTGCCAGCAGCTTGCTGGTCGAGGACACTGAAGCTTTCTTT.

This clone is a singleton in its sample. The chain employs TRBV27 and TRBJ1-1, with D perhaps matching TRBD1 (5 bases). This CDR3 spans 14 amino acids. Deletions cut 3 bases from V and 1 base from J, with 9 bases between. CDR1 is MNHEY, CDR2 SMNVEV, per germline (reference sequence). DNA for the CDR3: TGTGCCAGCAGTTTCTGGGGGGGGAACACTGAAGCTTTCTTT. Its protein is CASSFWGGNTEAFF.

This clone was recorded once. This chain uses TRBV7-2 with TRBJ1-1; no definite D call. This CDR3 is built from 16 residues. Trimming removed 1 base at V and 2 bases at J, with 14 bases between. The germline V gene has CDR1 SGHTA and CDR2 FQGNSA. The CDR3 DNA sequence: TGTGCCAGCAGCTTAGTAAGGAGCGTGATCAACACTGAAGCTTTCTTT. Protein: CASSLVRSVINTEAFF. Drawing the rest from reference TRBV7-2 and TRBJ1-1, the complete variable domain is GAGVSQSPSNKVTEKGKDVELRCDPISGHTALYWYRQSLGQGLEFLIYFQGNSAPDKSGLPSDRFSAERTGGSVSTLTIQRTQQEDSAVYLCASSLVRSVINTEAFFGQGTRLTVV.

The table lists this clone with a count of one. V usage is TRBV5-4 and J usage is TRBJ1-1; D gene unclear. The CDR3 extends over 17 amino acids. Germline lookup yields CDR1 SGHNT and CDR2 YYREEE (reference sequence). V was cut by 0 bases and J by 1 base, with 16 bases left in between. CDR3 nucleotides: TGTGCCAGCAGCTTGGTTGGGCGATTGAACAGGAACACTGAAGCTTTCTTT. Amino acids: CASSLVGRLNRNTEAFF.

The chain is built from TRBV7-8 and TRBJ1-2; no firm D call. Trimming left V 5 bases short and J 0 bases short, with 10 bases between. There are 14 residues in the CDR3. Germline loops: CDR1 SGHVS, CDR2 FQNEAQ. Written as DNA, the CDR3 is TGTGCCAGCAGCCCTACCGGTGCTAACTATGGCTACACCTTC. Protein product: CASSPTGANYGYTF.

This clone appeared a single time. This chain joins TRBV28 and TRBJ2-7; D may be TRBD1 (5 bases). This CDR3 contains 13 residues. V lost 3 bases, J lost 9 bases, and 15 bases lay in between. Germline-derived CDR1 and CDR2 are MDHEN and SYDVKM. In DNA form, the CDR3 reads TGTGCCAGCAGTTTCGACTCCCCCCAGGGGCAGTACTTC. Protein product: CASSFDSPQGQYF.

The chain employs TRBV12-3 or TRBV12-4 and TRBJ2-7; 8 bases align to TRBD1. The CDR3 is made up of 13 amino acids. The trim removed 8 bases at V and 3 bases at J, leaving 6 bases unmatched. CDR3 in DNA: TGTGCCAGCGGACCGGGACAGGTCTACGAGCAGTACTTC. Its protein is CASGPGQVYEQYF.

This clone was seen a few times. The chain recombines TRBV7-9 with TRBJ2-3; 10 nucleotides line up with TRBD2. Germline CDR1 reads SEHNR; CDR2 reads FQNEAQ (reference sequence). The CDR3 is 15 amino acids. The junction had 7 bases not matched to a gene; V was cut back by 5 bases and J by 5 bases. The CDR3 reads CASSLRGLARDTQYF. DNA for the CDR3: TGTGCCAGCAGCCTAAGGGGACTAGCGAGAGATACGCAGTATTTT. The full variable domain, its missing parts supplied by reference TRBV7-9 and TRBJ2-3, is DTGVSQNPRHKITKRGQNVTFRCDPISEHNRLYWYRQTLGQGPEFLTYFQNEAQLEKSRLLSDRFSAERPKGSFSTLEIQRTEQGDSAMYLCASSLRGLARDTQYFGPGTRLTVL.

This sequence joins TRBV7-2 and TRBJ1-6; D might be TRBD1 (6 bases). CDR3 length equals 15 residues. Germline V gene data show CDR1 as SGHTA and CDR2 as FQGNSA. With 5 bases removed from V and 9 bases from J, the gap between germline ends came to 17 bases. As DNA, the CDR3 is TGTGCCAGCAGCCCGGACAGTGGCGTGGGTTCACCCCTCCACTTT. It is translated as CASSPDSGVGSPLHF.

The chain carries TRBV7-9 and TRBJ1-5; D unclear. Germline CDR1 and CDR2: SEHNR and FQNEAQ (reference sequence). Trimming pared 2 bases from V and 6 bases from J, leaving 11 bases between. The CDR3 has 14 residues. The CDR3 DNA sequence: TGTGCCAGCAGCTTAACGGTTTCGGGTCAGCCCCAGCATTTT. Protein sequence: CASSLTVSGQPQHF.

The V and J genes are TRBV7-3 and TRBJ2-5, with D unclear. V was pared by 2 bases and J by 1 base, with 5 bases between. Germline V lookup: CDR1 SGHTA, CDR2 FQGTGA. The CDR3 runs to 13 residues. The CDR3 nucleotides are TGTGCCAGCAGCTTAGGAGCCCAAGAGACCCAGTACTTC. This codes for CASSLGAQETQYF. Drawing the rest from reference TRBV7-3 and TRBJ2-5, the complete variable domain is GAGVSQTPSNKVTEKGKYVELRCDPISGHTALYWYRQSLGQGPEFLIYFQGTGAADDSGLPNDRFFAVRPEGSVSTLKIQRTERGDSAVYLCASSLGAQETQYFGPGTRLLVL.

The CDR3 is CASMTTGSYEQYF. In DNA form, the CDR3 reads TGTGCCAGCATGACGACAGGGTCCTACGAGCAGTACTTC. V and J are TRBV2 and TRBJ2-7, with 7 bases lining up with TRBD1. In germline, CDR1 is SNHLY, CDR2 FYNNEI. The CDR3 is 13 residues long. With 7 bases clipped from V and 1 base from J, the junction kept 4 bases outside the gene matches. Full variable domain (rest looked up from reference TRBV2 and TRBJ2-7): EPEVTQTPSHQVTQMGQEVILRCVPISNHLYFYWYRQILGQKVEFLVSFYNNEISEKSEIFDDQFSVERPDGSNFTLKIRSTKLEDSAMYFCASMTTGSYEQYFGPGTRLTVT.

This clone was recorded a few times. The chain has TRBV2 and TRBJ1-5; D possibly corresponds to TRBD1 (5 bases). V lost 0 bases to trimming and J lost 7 bases, with 10 bases between them. From germline, CDR1 is SNHLY and CDR2 FYNNEI. This CDR3 has 14 amino acids. The DNA of the CDR3 is TGTGCCAGCAGTGAAGCTCGGGGGTCCCAGCCCCAGCATTTT. This codes for CASSEARGSQPQHF.

There are a few counts of this clone. The chain is built from TRBV6-6 and TRBJ1-1, with 7 bases aligning to TRBD1. Germline CDR1 reads MNHNY; CDR2 reads SVGAGI (reference sequence). V shed 5 bases and J 5 bases; nucleotides not matched to a gene: 8. The CDR3 is made up of 14 amino acids. The CDR3 sequence is CASSTNSGGTEAFF. CDR3 in DNA: TGTGCCAGCAGTACAAATTCAGGGGGAACTGAAGCTTTCTTT.

V usage is TRBV4-3 and J usage is TRBJ2-7; TRBD2 matches 11 bases. The CDR3 is 19 residues long. V trimming: 0 bases; J trimming: 2 bases; junction bases outside the gene matches: 12. Germline lookup yields CDR1 LGHNA and CDR2 YSLEER. For the CDR3, the DNA is TGCGCCAGCAGCCAAGAGCCGTCTAGCGGGAGGATGAACCCCTACGAGCAGTACTTC. Protein product: CASSQEPSSGRMNPYEQYF.